The 4 T cell receptor beta chains given below trace back to one sample, sequenced in a study of CD8 T cells in ankylosing spondylitis. One entry per CDR3 protein results from TCRdb running MiXCR on the 5' RACE reads. The sample lists about 240,000 distinct CDR3 sequences, 7% to 10% seen once, with approximately 5% in the top ten. Sequencing was carried out using blood, either unsorted or a sorted T cell fraction (not recorded which). The receptors originated from a female donor with ankylosing spondylitis or in good health (not recorded which).

This clonotype showed up many times. The chain has TRBV5-1 and TRBJ2-7; 7 bases match TRBD1. This CDR3 is 15 amino acids long. Germline V gene sequence: CDR1 SGHRS, CDR2 YFSETQ. Losses at the gene ends were 0 bases for V and 4 bases for J; bases not matched to a gene: 7. CDR3 region: CASSLARGMLYEQYF. The CDR3, as DNA: TGCGCCAGCAGCTTGGCCAGGGGGATGCTGTACGAGCAGTACTTC. Together with reference TRBV5-1 and TRBJ2-7, the CDR3 gives the full variable domain: KAGVTQTPRYLIKTRGQQVTLSCSPISGHRSVSWYQQTPGQGLQFLFEYFSETQRNKGNFPGRFSGRQFSNSRSEMNVSTLELGDSALYLCASSLARGMLYEQYFGPGTRLTVT.

This clonotype was detected many times. V usage is TRBV27 and J usage is TRBJ2-1; the match to TRBD1 covers 8 bases. The CDR3 has 14 residues. V was clipped by 6 bases and J by 4 bases; unmatched bases: 5. Per germline, CDR1 MNHEY and CDR2 SMNVEV (reference sequence). The CDR3 DNA is TGTGCCAGCAGATTGGACAGGGCTTACAATGAGCAGTTCTTC. It is translated as CASRLDRAYNEQFF.

This chain uses TRBV7-6 with TRBJ1-5; D is unresolved. Trimming shortened V by 3 bases and J by 0 bases, and 21 bases separated the two germline ends. The CDR3 is 19 residues long. CDR1 SGHVS and CDR2 FNYEAQ come from the germline V gene. The CDR3 nucleotides read TGTGCCAGCAGCTTTCGTCCCGGGCAGGAGATCAATAGCAATCAGCCCCAGCATTTT. Protein: CASSFRPGQEINSNQPQHF.

Comments on this clonotype: A single base separates this from a much larger clone, so it may be a read error. CDR3 coding DNA: TGTGCCGGCATCAGGACTAGCGGGAGGGCCTCGGGAGAGACCCAGTACTTC. As protein: CAGIRTSGRASGETQYF. The chain uses TRBV5-6 and TRBJ2-5; 15 nucleotides line up with TRBD2. V trimming: 10 bases; J trimming: 4 bases; junction bases outside the gene matches: 14. The CDR3 contains 17 residues. Germline V gene sequence: CDR1 SGHDT, CDR2 YYEEEE.